Below are 15 T cell receptor beta chains sequenced from a single sample in a study of T cell repertoires in cytomegalovirus infection. TCRdb called the reads again in MiXCR, with one record for every CDR3 protein. The sample includes about 830,000 distinct CDR3 sequences, approximately 29% seen only once; the top ten take 9.5% to 15%. The antigens for these receptors are not known. Source: cultured CD8+ T cells from PBMCs, taken from culture after CMV antigen stimulation. The receptors stem from a human donor in good health (CMV status not recorded). Some clones in this sample may be carry-over from other donors' samples.

This clonotype showed up just a few times. The rearrangement joins TRBV6-6 to TRBJ1-4; tentative D call: TRBD1 (6 bases). The CDR3 contains 15 residues. The V end lost 5 bases, the J end lost 8 bases, and 18 bases lay between the germline ends. Germline V CDR1 and CDR2: MNHNY, SVGAGI (reference sequence). CDR3 protein: CASSPGRGAREKLFF. The CDR3 region has the DNA TGTGCCAGCAGTCCCGGGAGGGGGGCTCGCGAAAAACTGTTTTTT.

This chain connects TRBV7-8 to TRBJ1-5; 9 bases map to TRBD1. There are 15 residues in the CDR3. Germline lookup yields CDR1 SGHVS and CDR2 FQNEAQ. Trimming removed 5 bases from V and 7 bases from J; junction bases left unmatched: 9. Here the CDR3 reads CASSPGQGFKQPQHF. CDR3 nucleotide sequence: TGTGCCAGCAGCCCGGGACAGGGCTTCAAGCAGCCCCAGCATTTT.

In this sample, this clonotype turned up a few times. The V gene is TRBV5-6, the J gene TRBJ2-1; D gene ambiguous. V lost 7 bases, J lost 3 bases, and 8 bases lay in between. This CDR3 region has 12 residues. The germline V gene has CDR1 SGHDT and CDR2 YYEEEE. CDR3 amino acids: CASEVGYNEQFF. The CDR3 DNA sequence: TGTGCCAGCGAGGTGGGCTACAATGAGCAGTTCTTC.

CDR3 residues: CASSEVNTEAFF. The CDR3 DNA reads as TGCGCCAGCAGTGAAGTGAACACTGAAGCTTTCTTT. V is TRBV10-2 and J is TRBJ1-1, with D uncertain. Trimming cost V 3 bases and J 0 bases, with 2 bases left between them. The CDR3 loop spans 12 amino acids. Germline V gene lookup returns CDR1 WSHSY and CDR2 SAAADI.

This chain connects TRBV6-2 or TRBV6-3 to TRBJ1-5; D is unresolved. This CDR3 is 15 amino acids long. V was pared by 3 bases and J by 4 bases, with 13 bases between. Germline V gene lookup returns CDR1 MNHEY and CDR2 SVGEGT. The DNA for the CDR3 is TGTGCCAGCAGTTATTTGACCGTGGGTAATCAGCCCCAGCATTTT. Translation gives CASSYLTVGNQPQHF.

There are a few counts of this clonotype. The chain joins TRBV28 to TRBJ1-2; D is uncertain. The ends were cut back, 4 bases at V and 1 base at J, with 16 bases in the middle. Germline CDR1 and CDR2: MDHEN and SYDVKM. The CDR3 loop spans 16 amino acids. The CDR3 DNA reads as TGTGCCAGCAGTTCGACGATCACTGGATTTAACTATGGCTACACCTTC. Its protein is CASSSTITGFNYGYTF.

This clonotype was seen a few times. V usage is TRBV19 and J usage is TRBJ2-1, with a possible D match to TRBD1 (5 bases). Trimming removed 2 bases at V and 3 bases at J, with 11 bases between. Germline V gene data show CDR1 as LNHDA and CDR2 as SQIVND (reference sequence). The CDR3 sequence is 15 residues long. The chain's CDR3 is CASSITQGLYNEQFF. CDR3 sequence (DNA): TGTGCCAGTAGTATAACTCAGGGCCTCTACAATGAGCAGTTCTTC.

This clonotype was counted only a few times. V usage is TRBV12-3 or TRBV12-4 and J usage is TRBJ1-6; D is undetermined. The CDR3 length is 14 residues. V shed 4 bases and J shed 7 bases, with 11 bases lying between them. CDR3 coding DNA: TGTGCCAGCAGTTCTGAGGTCAGGAATTCACCCCTCCACTTT. It codes for CASSSEVRNSPLHF.

J is TRBJ2-5 and V is TRBV11-1; TRBD1 aligns across 9 bases. The length of the CDR3 is 15 residues. V was pared by 5 bases and J by 1 base, with 5 bases of the junction left unmatched. Germline CDR1 reads SGHAT; CDR2 reads FQDESV (reference sequence). The CDR3 spells CASSTDRGSQETQYF. In DNA, the CDR3 is TGTGCCAGCAGCACTGACAGGGGGAGCCAAGAGACCCAGTACTTC.

The V gene is TRBV12-3 or TRBV12-4, the J gene TRBJ1-5; 8 bases agree with TRBD1. The CDR3 extends over 12 amino acids. Trimming cost V 5 bases and J 12 bases; bases outside gene matches: 6. The CDR3 coding sequence is TGTGCCAGCAGTCCCGGACAGGGAGTCCAGCATTTT. Amino acids: CASSPGQGVQHF.

The chain combines TRBV7-7 with TRBJ1-2; a possible D gene is TRBD1 (5 bases). The CDR3 length is 14 residues. The germline V gene encodes CDR1 SSHAT and CDR2 FNYEAQ (reference sequence). Trimming took 4 bases from V and 0 from J, leaving 9 bases between them. In DNA form, the CDR3 reads TGTGCCAGCAGCTCAGGGTACTCTAACTATGGCTACACCTTC. It yields the protein CASSSGYSNYGYTF.

The chain is built from TRBV19 and TRBJ2-1; TRBD1 agrees at 11 bases. Germline loops: CDR1 LNHDA, CDR2 SQIVND (reference sequence). The CDR3 is 15 amino acids. V gave up 7 bases and J gave up 4 bases; unmatched junction bases: 6. For the CDR3, the DNA is TGTGCCAGTACGCTAGGGACAGGGGGGTACAATGAGCAGTTCTTC. Its translation: CASTLGTGGYNEQFF.

The chain has TRBV7-9 and TRBJ2-3, with D unclear. The CDR3 is 15 residues long. The germline CDR1 and CDR2 sequences are SEHNR and FQNEAQ (reference sequence). Trimming took 1 base from V and 2 from J, leaving 10 bases between them. CDR3 coding DNA: TGTGCCAGCAGCTTAGAAATTGGGATCACAGATACGCAGTATTTT. It yields the protein CASSLEIGITDTQYF.

This clonotype was observed a handful of times. The chain uses TRBV20-1 and TRBJ2-5; D possibly corresponds to TRBD2 (6 bases). The CDR3 contains 17 residues. Trimming stripped 0 bases from V and 2 bases from J, with 19 bases between. The V gene's germline CDR1 is DFQATT and CDR2 SNEGSKA (reference sequence). CDR3 DNA sequence: TGCAGTGCTAGAGATTTTGGGGGAGGTCGGGGTCAAGAGACCCAGTACTTC. As protein: CSARDFGGGRGQETQYF.

This clonotype was seen a handful of times. The chain recombines TRBV6-5 with TRBJ1-1; 9 positions agree with TRBD1. V lost 3 bases to trimming and J lost 6 bases; unmatched junction nucleotides: 8. Germline values: CDR1 MNHEY, CDR2 SVGAGI. The CDR3 length is 15 residues. The CDR3 loop is CASSYYPTGGSEAFF. The CDR3 nucleotides are TGTGCCAGCAGTTATTACCCGACAGGGGGTTCTGAAGCTTTCTTT.